This T cell receptor beta chain was sequenced in a study of blood T cell repertoires in COVID-19. The overall study: There were acute and convalescent COVID-19 samples, and they came from the United States, Italy and Spain. PBMCs, B-cell-depleted T cells, or T cells provided the cDNA or gDNA that made up the material.

Authors' data handling: Reference gene primer amplification gave estimated nucleated cell counts. Sequenced by immunoSEQ multiplex PCR; TCRdb stores in-frame clones only, minus some. V, J and clone size were drawn from that table, and D and trimming were deduced from the DNA. The data contain hundreds of thousands of clones, about three quarters of them singletons. With 6 bases removed from V and 6 bases from J, the gap between germline ends came to 9 bases. The germline gives CDR1 DFQATT, CDR2 SNEGSKA (reference sequence). This CDR3 spans 11 amino acids. The sequence came from a woman older than 75 with acute or convalescent COVID-19. The rearrangement links TRBV20-1 to TRBJ2-1; TRBD1 might be the D (6 bases). Sample: peripheral blood. The CDR3 nucleotides are TGCAGTGCAGGGGGATCCAATGAGCAGTTCTTC. Translating it yields CSAGGSNEQFF.